This T cell receptor (beta chain) was found in a study of OX40 agonist ivuxolimab in advanced cancers. About the study: Melanoma, hepatocellular carcinoma, head and neck or renal cell cancer occurred in dose-escalation patients. General study findings and limits: Antigen specificity of clonally expanded peripheral T cells was not established. Both blood CD4+ and CD8+ T cells showed clonal growth by week 6 at 0.1 to 3.0 mg/kg.

The germline V and J ends were trimmed by 4 bases and 5 bases, with 18 bases remaining between them. Germline CDR1 and CDR2: SGHVS and FNYEAQ. The CDR3 length is 15 residues. Assay used: immunoSEQ multiplex PCR; TCRdb lists only in-frame clones, some missing. The sample has 65,000 to 90,000 clones, 75% to 90% seen once; the top ten hold roughly 6%. As concerns this clone: Its antigen is not known.

The source is an adult with an advanced solid tumor such as melanoma, head and neck, liver or kidney cancer. The material sequenced was CD4+ or CD8+ T cells sorted from blood, taken in a trial of the OX40 agonist ivuxolimab. V gene TRBV7-6 combines with J gene TRBJ2-7; D gene ambiguous. The CDR3 nucleotides are TGTGCCAGCAGCTCCGGACCGGCTGGTCTAGACGAGCAGTACTTC. Translation gives CASSSGPAGLDEQYF.